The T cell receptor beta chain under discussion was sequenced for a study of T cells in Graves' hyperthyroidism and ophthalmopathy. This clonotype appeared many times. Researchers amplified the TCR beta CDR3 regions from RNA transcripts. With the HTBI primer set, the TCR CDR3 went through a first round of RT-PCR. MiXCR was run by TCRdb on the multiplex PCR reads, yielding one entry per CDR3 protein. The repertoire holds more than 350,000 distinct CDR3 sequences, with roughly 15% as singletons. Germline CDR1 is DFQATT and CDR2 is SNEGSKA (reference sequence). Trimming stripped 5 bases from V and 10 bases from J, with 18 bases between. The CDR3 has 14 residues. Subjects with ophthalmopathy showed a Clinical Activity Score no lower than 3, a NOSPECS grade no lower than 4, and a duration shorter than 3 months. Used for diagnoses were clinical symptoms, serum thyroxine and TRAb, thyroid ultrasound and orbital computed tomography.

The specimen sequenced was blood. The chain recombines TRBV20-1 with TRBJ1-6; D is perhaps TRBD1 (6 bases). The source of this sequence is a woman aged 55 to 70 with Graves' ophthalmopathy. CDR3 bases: TGCAGTGCTCTAACCGGGACAAGGATGTCACCCCTCCACTTT. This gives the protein CSALTGTRMSPLHF.